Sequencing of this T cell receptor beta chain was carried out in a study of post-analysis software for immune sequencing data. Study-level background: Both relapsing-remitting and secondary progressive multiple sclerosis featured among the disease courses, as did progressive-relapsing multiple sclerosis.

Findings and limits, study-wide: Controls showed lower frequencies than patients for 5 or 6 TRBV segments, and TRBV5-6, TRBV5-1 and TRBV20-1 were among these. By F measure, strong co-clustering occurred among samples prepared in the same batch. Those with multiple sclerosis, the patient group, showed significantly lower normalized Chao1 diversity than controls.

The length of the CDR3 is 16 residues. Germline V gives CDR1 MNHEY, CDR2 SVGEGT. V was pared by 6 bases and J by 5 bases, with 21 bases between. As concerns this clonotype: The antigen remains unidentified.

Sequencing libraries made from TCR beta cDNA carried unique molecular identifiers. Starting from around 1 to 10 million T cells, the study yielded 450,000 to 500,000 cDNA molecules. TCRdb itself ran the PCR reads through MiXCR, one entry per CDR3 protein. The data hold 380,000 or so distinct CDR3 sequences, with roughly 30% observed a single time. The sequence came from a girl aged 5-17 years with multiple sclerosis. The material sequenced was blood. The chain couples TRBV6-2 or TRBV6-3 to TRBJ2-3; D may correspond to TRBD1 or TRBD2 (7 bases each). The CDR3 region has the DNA TGTGCCAGCAGCGACTACCAGGGGGGGCAGGGAGATACGCAGTATTTT. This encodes CASSDYQGGQGDTQYF.